The 24 T cell receptor beta chains listed next were all sequenced from one sample in a study of T cell clonality in common variable immunodeficiency. Study-level results: Common variable immunodeficiency TCR beta sequences reportedly had fewer deletions and N-nucleotide insertions.

Generated by immunoSEQ multiplex PCR, the TCRdb table keeps only in-frame clones and is missing some. The table lists approximately 14,000 clones, with no singletons. These TCRs are of unknown antigen specificity. Sequencing was carried out using peripheral blood mononuclear cells. The receptors come from a human donor with common variable immunodeficiency.

This clone was counted between two and nine times. The read ends 3 residues early relative to the CDR3; the germline J gene fills the gap. The J gene is TRBJ2-5, the V gene TRBV18; D perhaps matches TRBD2 (5 bases). Trimming cost V 4 bases and J 4 bases, with 10 bases left between them. Per germline, CDR1 KGHSH and CDR2 LQKENI. This CDR3 comprises 13 residues. CDR3 bases read: TGTGCCAGCTCACTTAGCGAGCGAGAGACC. Translating it yields CASSLSERET. In full, the CDR3 is CASSLSERETQYF.

This clone was observed at least ten times. Read coverage stops 3 residues before the CDR3 terminus; the germline J gene supplies the remainder. The chain has TRBV5-1 and TRBJ1-1; weak D call: TRBD1 (5 bases). Trimming left V 2 bases short and J 1 base short, with 6 bases between. The CDR3 is 13 amino acids. Germline assignment: CDR1 SGHRS and CDR2 YFSETQ. CDR3 bases read: TGCGCCAGCAGCTTCGGACAGAACACTGAA. Residues: CASSFGQNTE. The entire CDR3 sequence reads CASSFGQNTEAFF. Supplemented by reference TRBV5-1 and TRBJ1-1, the full variable domain reads KAGVTQTPRYLIKTRGQQVTLSCSPISGHRSVSWYQQTPGQGLQFLFEYFSETQRNKGNFPGRFSGRQFSNSRSEMNVSTLELGDSALYLCASSFGQNTEAFFGQGTRLTVV.

About this clone: The sequenced fragment ends 3 residues before the CDR3 boundary, so the rest is inferred from the germline J gene. The chain is built from TRBV30 and TRBJ1-6; possible D gene TRBD1, 5 bases. The CDR3 extends over 15 amino acids. V was cut by 5 bases and J by 8 bases, with 19 bases left in between. Germline V gene lookup returns CDR1 GTSNPN and CDR2 SVGIG (reference sequence). The covered CDR3 bases are TGTGCCTGGGTGGAGGCAGGGAGGCGAGATTCACCC. It yields the protein CAWVEAGRRDSP. The CDR3 in full is CAWVEAGRRDSPLHF.

Points on this clone: The read ends 3 residues before the CDR3 terminus; that terminus is restored from the germline J gene. The chain has TRBV7-1 and TRBJ2-6; D unclear. TRBV7-1 is an ORF for which the function is uncertain. V lost 3 bases, J lost 1 base, and 28 bases lay in between. The CDR3 covers 22 residues. The CDR3 bases that were read are TGTGCCAGCAGCTCGCCGGATTCCACCTTGCCCGCACACAGATCTGGGGCCAACGTC. Translation gives CASSSPDSTLPAHRSGANV. In full, the CDR3 reads CASSSPDSTLPAHRSGANVLTF.

Note on this clone: The CDR3 end falls 3 residues outside the read, so it is completed with the germline J gene. The J gene is TRBJ2-6, the V gene TRBV19; unclear D gene. This CDR3 is 15 amino acids long. V was cut by 8 bases and J by 4 bases, with 15 bases left in between. In germline, CDR1 is LNHDA, CDR2 SQIVND (reference sequence). The CDR3 is CASERSPLGANVLTF. The covered CDR3 bases are TGTGCCAGTGAACGTAGTCCTCTCGGGGCCAACGTC.

This clone has ten or more counts. The CDR3 end is not reached by the read, which stops 3 residues before it; the germline J gene fills it in. The chain is built from TRBV7-2 and TRBJ2-3; D remains ambiguous. The CDR3 length is 12 residues. Germline-derived CDR1 and CDR2 are SGHTA and FQGNSA. V was shortened by 7 bases and J by 2 bases, with 7 bases between the two germline ends. The sequenced CDR3 bases are TGTGCCAGCAACTCCCACACAGATACG. This gives the protein CASNSHTDT. The CDR3 in full is CASNSHTDTQYF.

This clone is medium-sized. The read terminates 3 residues ahead of where the CDR3 ends, so the germline J gene completes it. This sequence joins TRBV5-4 and TRBJ1-6; 12 bases fit TRBD1. With V trimmed by 3 bases and J by 8 bases, 3 bases remained unmatched. Germline-derived CDR1 and CDR2 are SGHNT and YYREEE (reference sequence). The CDR3 has 15 amino acids. The CDR3 spells CASSWGQGAHSPLHF. CDR3 DNA (partial): TGTGCCAGCAGCTGGGGACAGGGGGCGCATTCACCC.

In the case of this clone: With the read ending 3 residues before the CDR3 end, the germline J gene is used to fill in that end. V gene TRBV20-1 combines with J gene TRBJ2-1, with D possibly TRBD2 on 6 matching bases. CDR1 and CDR2 from the germline V gene are DFQATT and SNEGSKA (reference sequence). Trimming shortened V by 0 bases and J by 1 base, and 13 bases separated the two germline ends. The CDR3 loop spans 16 amino acids. CDR3 loop: CSARENRGWSYNEQFF. The CDR3 bases that were read are TGCAGTGCTAGAGAAAATCGGGGGTGGTCCTACAATGAG.

To note about this clone: The read is 3 residues too short to cover the CDR3 end, so that end is filled in from the germline J gene. V gene TRBV2 combines with J gene TRBJ1-2; 9 bases are shared with TRBD1. CDR3 length: 13 amino acids. J gave up 4 bases and V 5 bases, and 2 bases lay outside the gene matches. Per germline, CDR1 SNHLY and CDR2 FYNNEI. The part of the CDR3 DNA that was read is TGTGCCAGCAGTCCGGGACAGGGCTATGGC. It is translated as CASSPGQGYG. The CDR3 in full is CASSPGQGYGYTF.

In its sample, this clone was seen many times. The missing CDR3 end, 3 residues past where the read stops, is filled in from the germline J gene. The chain uses TRBV7-9 and TRBJ1-1; D is perhaps TRBD1 (6 bases). CDR3 length: 13 amino acids. Per germline, CDR1 SEHNR and CDR2 FQNEAQ (reference sequence). V dropped 1 base and J dropped 7 bases, with 10 bases sitting between them. CDR3 residues: CASSLVGGIEAFF. The sequenced part of the CDR3 DNA is TGTGCCAGCAGCTTAGTAGGGGGAATTGAA. Supplemented by reference TRBV7-9 and TRBJ1-1, the full variable domain reads DTGVSQNPRHKITKRGQNVTFRCDPISEHNRLYWYRQTLGQGPEFLTYFQNEAQLEKSRLLSDRFSAERPKGSFSTLEIQRTEQGDSAMYLCASSLVGGIEAFFGQGTRLTVV.

This clone turned up a few times. Coverage ceases 3 residues before the CDR3 finishes, and the germline J gene fills in the end. The chain combines TRBV19 with TRBJ2-7, with 8 nucleotides matching TRBD2. The CDR3 runs to 14 residues. Germline V CDR1 and CDR2: LNHDA, SQIVND (reference sequence). The J segment lost 1 base and the V segment lost 5 bases, leaving 4 bases of the junction unmatched. The chain's CDR3 is CASSVIAGSYEQYF. The DNA read from the CDR3 is TGTGCCAGTAGTGTAATAGCGGGATCCTACGAG.

This clone was counted many times. CDR3 DNA, as far as it was read: TGTGCCAGCTCACCACGGGTACAGGTGCTAGCCAAAAACATT. Translating it yields CASSPRVQVLAKNI. The complete CDR3 sequence is CASSPRVQVLAKNIQYF. This sequence joins TRBV18 and TRBJ2-4, with D perhaps TRBD1 (5 bases). The DNA ends 3 residues before the CDR3 does, and the rest of the CDR3 is filled in from the germline J gene. The germline V and J ends were trimmed by 1 base and 0 bases, with 13 bases remaining between them. The germline V gene has CDR1 KGHSH and CDR2 LQKENI. The CDR3 totals 17 residues.

This clone came up many times. The CDR3 extends 3 residues past the end of the read, so its final part is completed from the germline J gene. This chain links TRBV5-1 with TRBJ2-2; D possibly corresponds to TRBD1 (7 bases). V lost 2 bases, J lost 6 bases, and 14 bases lay in between. This CDR3 comprises 15 residues. Germline lookup yields CDR1 SGHRS and CDR2 YFSETQ. The CDR3 spells CASSFNRGGAGELFF. The part of the CDR3 DNA that was read is TGCGCCAGCAGCTTCAACAGGGGAGGTGCCGGGGAG.

For this clone: Read data end 3 residues before the CDR3 end; the end is taken from the germline J gene. The chain is built from TRBV7-2 and TRBJ2-7, with D possibly TRBD2 on 5 matching bases. Trimming stripped 5 bases from V and 5 bases from J, with 10 bases between. The CDR3 runs to 12 residues. Germline lookup yields CDR1 SGHTA and CDR2 FQGNSA. CDR3 DNA (partial): TGTGCCAGCAGCAAACTAGTGAACGAG. It is translated as CASSKLVNE. The CDR3 as a whole reads CASSKLVNEQYF.

Only a few counts were recorded for this clone. Read sequence stops 3 residues before the CDR3 end, and the germline J gene provides the missing end. The V and J genes are TRBV5-5 and TRBJ2-7; 8 bases align to TRBD1. J was trimmed by 0 bases and V by 0 bases; bases with no gene match: 2. CDR1 is SGHKS and CDR2 is YYEKEE in the germline V gene (reference sequence). CDR3 length: 15 residues. The part of the CDR3 DNA that was read is TGTGCCAGCAGCTTGGAAACAGGGGGCTCCTACGAG. Translating gives CASSLETGGSYE. The whole CDR3 region reads CASSLETGGSYEQYF.

This clone was seen only a few times. The read is 3 residues too short to cover the CDR3 end, so that end is filled in from the germline J gene. The chain joins TRBV18 to TRBJ1-1; D is possibly TRBD1 (6 bases). CDR3 length: 16 amino acids. CDR1 and CDR2 from the germline V gene are KGHSH and LQKENI. V lost 1 base to trimming and J lost 0 bases, with 12 bases between them. The CDR3 protein is CASSPQAGAMNTEAFF. The DNA read from the CDR3 is TGTGCCAGCTCACCACAGGCAGGGGCTATGAACACTGAA.

The CDR3 bases that were read are TGTGCCAGCAGTGGGGACAGGAGCTCCTACGAG. Residues: CASSGDRSSYE. The complete CDR3 sequence is CASSGDRSSYEQYF. The J gene is TRBJ2-7, the V gene TRBV6-1; TRBD1 aligns across 8 bases. The sequence runs out 3 residues before the end of the CDR3; the remainder is reconstructed from the germline J gene. The V gene end was trimmed by 4 bases and the J gene end by 0 bases; junction bases not matched to a gene: 2. This CDR3 has 14 amino acids. Germline lookup yields CDR1 MNHNS and CDR2 SASEGT.

This clone was counted many times. Read sequence stops 3 residues before the CDR3 end, and the germline J gene provides the missing end. The V call is TRBV10-1, the J call TRBJ2-1; TRBD2 aligns across 7 bases. The CDR3 has 15 residues. Germline trimming cut 0 bases from V and 7 bases from J; bases unmatched to any gene: 6. Germline values: CDR1 WNHNN, CDR2 SYGVQD (reference sequence). CDR3 sequence reads: CASSESGTKRNEQFF. The DNA read from the CDR3 is TGCGCCAGCAGTGAGTCGGGGACTAAGAGGAATGAG.

Note on this clone: The CDR3 end is not reached by the read, which stops 3 residues before it; the germline J gene fills it in. The genes are TRBV23-1 and TRBJ2-4; 9 nucleotides agree with TRBD1. TRBV23-1 is placed among ORFs of uncertain function. There are 17 residues in the CDR3. V lost 0 bases, J lost 4 bases, and 7 bases stayed unmatched. The CDR3 protein is CASSQSGQGPKKNIQYF. The covered CDR3 bases are TGCGCCAGCAGTCAATCGGGACAGGGCCCTAAAAAAAACATT.

Comments on this clone: The read is 3 residues too short to cover the CDR3 end, so that end is filled in from the germline J gene. The V gene is TRBV30, the J gene TRBJ2-7; the match to TRBD1 covers 9 bases. The CDR3 extends over 13 amino acids. Germline-derived CDR1 and CDR2 are GTSNPN and SVGIG (reference sequence). The trim removed 5 bases at V and 2 bases at J, leaving 4 bases unmatched. CDR3 residues: CAWGTGTPYEQYF. CDR3 DNA (partial): TGTGCCTGGGGGACAGGGACGCCCTACGAG.

Concerning this clone: From the germline J gene comes the end of the CDR3, since the read stops 3 residues before it. The chain employs TRBV19 and TRBJ2-7; 10 bases match TRBD2. V trimming: 5 bases; J trimming: 2 bases; junction bases outside the gene matches: 3. Germline assignment: CDR1 LNHDA and CDR2 SQIVND (reference sequence). The CDR3 contains 14 residues. Here the CDR3 reads CASSVLAGPYEQYF. The sequenced part of the CDR3 DNA is TGTGCCAGTAGTGTACTAGCGGGGCCCTACGAG.

As to this clone: With the read ending 3 residues before the CDR3 end, the germline J gene is used to fill in that end. The chain links TRBV7-9 to TRBJ1-1; possible D gene TRBD1, 6 bases. Germline lookup yields CDR1 SEHNR and CDR2 FQNEAQ (reference sequence). Between the trimmed V and J ends, which lost 5 bases and 7 bases, there was a span of 14 bases. The CDR3 totals 13 residues. The CDR3 here is CASSPTQGNEAFF. Partial CDR3 DNA: TGTGCCAGCAGCCCTACTCAGGGGAATGAA.

Worth noting for this clone: The read finishes 3 residues shy of the CDR3 end, and the germline J gene is used to complete it. The rearrangement links TRBV30 to TRBJ2-5; 10 nucleotides match TRBD1. The J segment lost 5 bases and the V segment lost 2 bases, leaving 8 bases of the junction unmatched. Germline values: CDR1 GTSNPN, CDR2 SVGIG (reference sequence). The CDR3 is 15 residues long. The CDR3 DNA, read in part, is TGTGCCTGGAGTCCCGGGACAGGGGTTAAGGAGACC. Translated, it gives CAWSPGTGVKET. The whole CDR3 protein reads CAWSPGTGVKETQYF. Combining the CDR3 with reference TRBV30 and TRBJ2-5 gives the whole variable domain SQTIHQWPATLVQPVGSPLSLECTVEGTSNPNLYWYRQAAGRGLQLLFYSVGIGQISSEVPQNLSASRPQDRQFILSSKKLLLSDSGFYLCAWSPGTGVKETQYFGPGTRLLVL.

Only a few counts were recorded for this clone. CDR3: CSAFDRGSYEQFF. The DNA read from the CDR3 is TGCAGTGCTTTCGACAGGGGATCTTATGAG. The V call is TRBV20-1, the J call TRBJ2-1, with 8 bases that match TRBD1. Read data end 3 residues before the CDR3 end; the end is taken from the germline J gene. CDR3 length equals 13 residues. J gave up 8 bases and V 5 bases, and 8 bases lay outside the gene matches. From germline, CDR1 is DFQATT and CDR2 SNEGSKA (reference sequence).